The 11 T cell receptor beta chains below all came from one sample that was sequenced in a study of metastatic and nonmetastatic thyroid tumors. All patients were treatment-naive before thyroid surgery. From the PCR reads, TCRdb re-called clones with MiXCR. The sample includes some 64,000 clones, 4% to 4.5% of them seen just once. Sequencing used blood. These receptors all come from a female donor with papillary thyroid cancer or a benign thyroid nodule (not recorded which). Some clones in this sample may be carry-over from other donors' samples.

Of note for this clone: A much larger clone differs from this one at a single base, so this may be a read error. The V gene is TRBV7-3, the J gene TRBJ1-1; the D gene is possibly TRBD1 (5 bases). CDR3 length: 13 residues. Per germline, CDR1 SGHTA and CDR2 FQGTGA. The CDR3 DNA sequence: TGTGCCAGCAGTCGCGGAGCGGACACTGAAGCTTCCTTT. It yields the protein CASSRGADTEASF.

This clone was seen ten or more times. The V gene is TRBV7-2, the J gene TRBJ2-7; D is unclear. Per the germline V gene, CDR1 is SGHTA and CDR2 is FQGNSA. This CDR3 region has 12 residues. V was trimmed by 0 bases and J by 7 bases, leaving 7 bases between them. The CDR3 region has the DNA TGTGCCAGCAGCTTAGCGAGTACGGAGCAGTACTTC. Amino acid sequence: CASSLASTEQYF.

The sample holds many counts of this clone. The rearrangement uses TRBV24-1 and TRBJ2-1, with 12 bases lining up with TRBD2. Germline CDR1 KGHDR, CDR2 SFDVKD. This CDR3 has 18 amino acids. The V segment lost 2 bases and the J segment 9 bases; nucleotides outside the gene matches: 13. For the CDR3, the DNA is TGTGCCACCAGTGATTCCGGGGCTAGCGGGAGGGCCAGGGGTGAGCAGTTCTTC. Amino acid sequence: CATSDSGASGRARGEQFF.

This clone appeared many times. The CDR3 loop reads CASSPTTSGTDTQYF. CDR3 DNA: TGTGCCAGCAGCCCAACTACTAGCGGCACAGATACGCAGTATTTT. This chain connects TRBV7-3 to TRBJ2-3, with 7 nucleotides matching TRBD2. Germline loops: CDR1 SGHTA, CDR2 FQGTGA. The CDR3 is 15 amino acids. Trimming took 5 bases from V and 1 from J; bases not matched to a gene: 6.

The table lists this clone with many counts. The chain links TRBV6-1 to TRBJ2-7; 12 positions match TRBD2. CDR1 is MNHNS, CDR2 SASEGT, per germline. V dropped 6 bases and J dropped 3; count of bases not matched to a gene: 3. The CDR3 contains 14 residues. CDR3 sequence reads: CASSLAGGDYEQYF. CDR3 bases: TGTGCCAGCAGCCTAGCGGGAGGGGACTACGAGCAGTACTTC.

This clone was recorded a few times. The chain joins TRBV18 to TRBJ2-1, with 12 bases matching TRBD1. V shed 4 bases, J shed 8 bases, and the junction held 3 bases outside the gene matches. The CDR3 contains 14 residues. Germline assignment: CDR1 KGHSH and CDR2 LQKENI. The CDR3 coding sequence is TGTGCCAGCTCACGGGACAGGGGGCAGGATGAGCAGTTCTTC. Amino acid sequence: CASSRDRGQDEQFF.

At least ten counts were recorded for this clone. The chain uses TRBV20-1 and TRBJ2-1; 15 bases are a match to TRBD2. Germline loops: CDR1 DFQATT, CDR2 SNEGSKA (reference sequence). This CDR3 has 18 residues. V was pared by 0 bases and J by 2 bases, with 5 bases of the junction left unmatched. CDR3 in amino acids: CSARDLGTSGRTYNEQFF. The CDR3 region has the DNA TGCAGTGCTAGAGATTTGGGGACTAGCGGGAGGACCTACAATGAGCAGTTCTTC.

Points on this clone: Without the conserved terminal phenylalanine or tryptophan, this CDR3 likely stems from a read error. This chain joins TRBV5-1 and TRBJ1-2; 7 positions agree with TRBD1. V trimming: 0 bases; J trimming: 6 bases; junction bases outside the gene matches: 5. CDR1 and CDR2 from the germline V gene are SGHRS and YFSETQ. The CDR3 loop spans 14 amino acids. The CDR3 DNA follows: TGCGCCAGCAGCTTGGCTAGGGGGCTGGATGGCTACACCTTA. Translated: CASSLARGLDGYTL.

A few counts support this clone. This chain uses TRBV19 with TRBJ2-4; TRBD1 or TRBD2 may be the D gene (7 bases each). Per germline, CDR1 LNHDA and CDR2 SQIVND (reference sequence). The CDR3 is 18 residues long. V lost 5 bases and J lost 1, with 21 bases in between. Here the CDR3 DNA reads TGTGCCAGTAGTCCACCGACAGGGAGGGAAGCGGCCAAAAACATTCAGTACTTC. This encodes CASSPPTGREAAKNIQYF.

This clone occurred many times. The rearrangement links TRBV27 to TRBJ2-1; weak D call: TRBD2 (5 bases). The V end was cut by 5 bases, the J end by 4 bases, with 15 bases between. CDR1 MNHEY and CDR2 SMNVEV come from the germline V gene (reference sequence). This CDR3 region has 15 residues. This chain's CDR3 is CASSPDRGSYNEQFF. CDR3 sequence (DNA): TGTGCCAGCAGTCCGGACCGAGGGTCATACAATGAGCAGTTCTTC.

This clone was recorded at least ten times. The chain couples TRBV6-5 to TRBJ1-2, with unresolved D. The germline V gene encodes CDR1 MNHEY and CDR2 SVGAGI. The CDR3 consists of 15 residues. V shed 0 bases and J shed 4 bases, with 12 bases lying between them. CDR3 protein: CASSYSNEGIYGYTF. DNA of the CDR3: TGTGCCAGCAGTTACTCGAATGAAGGGATCTATGGCTACACCTTC.